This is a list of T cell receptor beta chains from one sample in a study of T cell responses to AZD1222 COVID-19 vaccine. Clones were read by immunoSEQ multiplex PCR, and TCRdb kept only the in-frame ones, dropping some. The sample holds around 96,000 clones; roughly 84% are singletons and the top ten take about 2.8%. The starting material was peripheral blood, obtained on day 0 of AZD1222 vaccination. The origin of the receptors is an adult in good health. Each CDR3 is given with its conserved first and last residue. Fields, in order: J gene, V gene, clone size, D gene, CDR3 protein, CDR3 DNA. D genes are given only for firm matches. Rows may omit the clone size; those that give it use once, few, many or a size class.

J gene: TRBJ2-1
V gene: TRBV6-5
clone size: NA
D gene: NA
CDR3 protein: CASRANRERYNEQFF
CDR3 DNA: TGTGCCAGCAGGGCTAACAGGGAGAGGTACAATGAGCAGTTCTTC

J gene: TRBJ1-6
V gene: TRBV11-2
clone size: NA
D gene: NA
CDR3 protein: CASNRRQNNSPLHF
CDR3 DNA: TGTGCCAGCAATAGGAGACAGAACAATTCACCCCTCCACTTT

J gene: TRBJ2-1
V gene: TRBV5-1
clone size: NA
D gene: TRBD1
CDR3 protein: CASSLDGQGLDEQFF
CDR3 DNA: TGCGCCAGCAGCTTGGACGGACAGGGGCTGGATGAGCAGTTCTTC

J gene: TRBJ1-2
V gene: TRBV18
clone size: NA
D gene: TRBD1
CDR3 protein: CASSPRGQGNYGYTF
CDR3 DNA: TGTGCCAGCTCACCCCGCGGACAGGGGAACTATGGCTACACCTTC

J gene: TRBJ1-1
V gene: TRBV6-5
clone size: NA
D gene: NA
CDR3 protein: CASSYSAGLNTEAFF
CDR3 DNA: TGTGCCAGCAGTTACTCGGCAGGGCTGAACACTGAAGCTTTCTTT

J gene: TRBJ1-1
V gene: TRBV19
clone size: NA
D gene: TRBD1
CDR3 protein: CASSRGQGEAFF
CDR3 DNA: TGTGCCAGTAGTCGTGGACAGGGTGAAGCTTTCTTT

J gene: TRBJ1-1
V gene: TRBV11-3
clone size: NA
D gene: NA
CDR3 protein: CASSTSTTNGDTEAFF
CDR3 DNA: TGTGCCAGCAGCACCTCCACCACAAACGGAGACACTGAAGCTTTCTTT

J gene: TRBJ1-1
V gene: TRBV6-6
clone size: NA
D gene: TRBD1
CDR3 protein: CASSYQGQGNTEAFF
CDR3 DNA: TGTGCCAGCAGTTACCAAGGACAGGGAAACACTGAAGCTTTCTTT

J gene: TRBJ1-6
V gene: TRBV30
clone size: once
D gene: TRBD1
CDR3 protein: CAWSVLNSGTGNSPLHF
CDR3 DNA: TGTGCCTGGAGTGTATTGAATTCCGGGACAGGGAATTCACCCCTCCACTTT

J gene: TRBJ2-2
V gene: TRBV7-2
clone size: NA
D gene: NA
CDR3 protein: CASSVTGTTNTGELFF
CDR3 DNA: TGTGCCAGCAGCGTGACCGGGACAACTAACACCGGGGAGCTGTTTTTT

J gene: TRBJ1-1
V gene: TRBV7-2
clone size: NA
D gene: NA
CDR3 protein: CASSFQSNTEAFF
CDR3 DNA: TGTGCCAGCAGCTTCCAGTCGAACACTGAAGCTTTCTTT

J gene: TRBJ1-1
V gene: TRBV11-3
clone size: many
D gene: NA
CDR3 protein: CASSSMGGFTEAFF
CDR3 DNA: TGTGCCAGCAGCTCGATGGGGGGGTTCACTGAAGCTTTCTTT

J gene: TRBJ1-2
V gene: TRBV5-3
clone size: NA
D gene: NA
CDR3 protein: CARSFLRGHGYTF
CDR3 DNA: TGTGCCAGAAGCTTTCTCAGGGGTCATGGCTACACCTTC

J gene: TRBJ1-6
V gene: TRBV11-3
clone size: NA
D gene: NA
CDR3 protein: CASSLNEGAYNSPLHF
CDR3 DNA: TGTGCCAGCAGCTTAAATGAGGGGGCCTATAATTCACCCCTCCACTTT

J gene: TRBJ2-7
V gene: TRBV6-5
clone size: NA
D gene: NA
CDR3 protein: CASSYGTSYEQYF
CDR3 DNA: TGTGCCAGCAGTTACGGGACTTCCTACGAGCAGTACTTC

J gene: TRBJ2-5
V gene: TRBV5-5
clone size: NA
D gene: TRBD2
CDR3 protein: CASSFMGLAEQETQYF
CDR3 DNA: TGTGCCAGCAGCTTTATGGGACTAGCGGAACAAGAGACCCAGTACTTC

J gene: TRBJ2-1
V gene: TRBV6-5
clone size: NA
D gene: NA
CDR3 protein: CASSRTVYNEQFF
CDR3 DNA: TGTGCCAGCAGCAGGACAGTGTACAATGAGCAGTTCTTC

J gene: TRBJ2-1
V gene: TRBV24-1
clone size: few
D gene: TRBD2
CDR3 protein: CATSDLLTSGGANEQFF
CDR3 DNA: TGTGCCACCAGTGATTTGCTTACTAGCGGGGGGGCCAATGAGCAGTTCTTC

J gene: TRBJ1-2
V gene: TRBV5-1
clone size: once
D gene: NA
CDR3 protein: CASRVGAGYEGYTF
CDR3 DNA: TGCGCCAGCAGAGTCGGCGCAGGGTATGAAGGCTACACCTTC

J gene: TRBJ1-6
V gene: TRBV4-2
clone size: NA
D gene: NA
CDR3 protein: CASSLRGGRDSPLHF
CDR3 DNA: TGTGCCAGCAGCCTAAGAGGGGGGCGGGATTCACCCCTCCACTTT

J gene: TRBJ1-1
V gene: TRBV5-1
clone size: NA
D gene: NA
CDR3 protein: CASSHDRQNTEAFF
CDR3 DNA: TGCGCCAGCAGCCACGACAGGCAGAACACTGAAGCTTTCTTT

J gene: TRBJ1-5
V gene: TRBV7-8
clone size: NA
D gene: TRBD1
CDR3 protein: CASSSPTGGRSNQPQHF
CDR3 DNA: TGTGCCAGCAGCTCCCCCACAGGGGGCAGGAGCAATCAGCCCCAGCATTTT

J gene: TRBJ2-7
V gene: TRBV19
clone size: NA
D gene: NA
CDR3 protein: CASSIYVGVVNEQYF
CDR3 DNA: TGTGCCAGTAGTATATATGTAGGGGTAGTCAACGAGCAGTACTTC

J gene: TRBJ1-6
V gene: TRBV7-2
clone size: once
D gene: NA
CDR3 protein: CASSLVLRGSSPLHF
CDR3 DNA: TGTGCCAGCAGCTTAGTATTAAGGGGAAGTTCACCCCTCCACTTT

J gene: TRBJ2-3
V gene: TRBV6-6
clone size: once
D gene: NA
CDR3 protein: CASSPTRDSTDTQYF
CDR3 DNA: TGTGCCAGCAGCCCTACTAGAGATAGCACAGATACGCAGTATTTT

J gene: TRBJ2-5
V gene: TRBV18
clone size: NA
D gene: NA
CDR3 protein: CASSPNPGVETQYF
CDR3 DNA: TGTGCCAGCTCACCAAACCCGGGGGTCGAGACCCAGTACTTC

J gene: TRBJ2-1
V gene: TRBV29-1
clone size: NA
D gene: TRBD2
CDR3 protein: CRGDYGHEQFF
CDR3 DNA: TGCAGAGGGGACTATGGGCATGAGCAGTTCTTC

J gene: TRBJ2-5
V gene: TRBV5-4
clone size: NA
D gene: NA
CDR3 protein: CASSQTEQETQYF
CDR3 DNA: TGTGCCAGCAGTCAGACCGAGCAAGAGACCCAGTACTTC

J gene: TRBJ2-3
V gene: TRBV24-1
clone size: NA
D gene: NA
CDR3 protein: CATSDPQGQGTDTQYF
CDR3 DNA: TGTGCCACCAGTGACCCTCAGGGGCAGGGCACAGATACGCAGTATTTT

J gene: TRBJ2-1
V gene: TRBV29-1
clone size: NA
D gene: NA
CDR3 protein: CSASDGSSSYNEQFF
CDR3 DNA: TGCAGCGCCTCGGACGGATCCTCTTCCTACAATGAGCAGTTCTTC

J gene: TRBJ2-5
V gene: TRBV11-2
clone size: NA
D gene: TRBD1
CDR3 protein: CASTLGQGGKTQYF
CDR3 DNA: TGTGCCAGCACCCTGGGACAGGGAGGGAAGACCCAGTACTTC

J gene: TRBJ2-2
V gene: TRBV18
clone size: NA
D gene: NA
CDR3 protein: CASSPDAAGELFF
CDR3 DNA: TGTGCCAGCTCACCAGATGCAGCCGGGGAGCTGTTTTTT

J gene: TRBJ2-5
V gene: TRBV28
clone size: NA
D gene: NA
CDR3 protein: CASSKQGWRETQYF
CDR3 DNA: TGTGCCAGCAGTAAACAGGGTTGGCGGGAGACCCAGTACTTC

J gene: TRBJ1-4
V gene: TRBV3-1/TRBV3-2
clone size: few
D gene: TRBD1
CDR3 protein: CASSQDGTGGEKLFF
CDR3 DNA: TGTGCCAGCAGCCAAGATGGGACAGGGGGTGAAAAACTGTTTTTT

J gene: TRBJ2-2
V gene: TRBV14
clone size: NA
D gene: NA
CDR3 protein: CASSLTAGARTGELFF
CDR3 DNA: TGTGCCAGCAGCCTAACGGCAGGGGCTAGGACCGGGGAGCTGTTTTTT